The clone carrying this T cell receptor (beta chain) was seen a handful of times. Its antigen is not known. Generated by immunoSEQ multiplex PCR, the TCRdb table keeps only in-frame clones and is missing some. The sample comprises about 16,000 clones, about 85% of which are singletons, and less than 30% rests with the top ten. This sample was included in a study of T cells after posttransplantation cyclophosphamide. Methotrexate plus calcineurin inhibitor accompanied controls' myeloablative marrow transplants; sampling was 1 year later. Study observations and caveats: After PTCy, TRB diversity resembled that of CNI/methotrexate controls. Donor CD8+ memory clones often dominated recipient blood repertoires at later times. Tissue-infiltrating T cells from skin or gut overlapped little with blood T cells.

This specimen consisted of PBMCs, obtained after allogeneic stem cell transplant with calcineurin inhibitor and methotrexate. This sequence was found in a female patient younger than 35 who received an allogeneic stem cell transplant from an unrelated donor, was CMV-positive, and had acute and chronic GVHD. The T cells may partly be graft donor cells.

The CDR3 spells CASSILSGNTIYF. Here the CDR3 DNA reads TGTGCCAGTAGTATTCTTTCTGGAAACACCATATATTTT. This chain joins TRBV19 and TRBJ1-3; D uncertain. The CDR3 sequence is 13 residues long. In germline, CDR1 is LNHDA, CDR2 SQIVND (reference sequence). Trimming removed 3 bases from V and 1 base from J, with 4 bases in between.